The clone carrying this TCR beta chain was detected once. What it binds is unknown. The method was immunoSEQ multiplex PCR; TCRdb's version includes in-frame clones alone and lacks a portion of them. This table has roughly 250,000 clones, about four fifths appearing once. This specimen belongs to a study of Tregs in tolerant kidney transplant recipients. Thawed PBMCs were FACS-sorted into unstimulated CD4+CD25+CD127- regulatory T cells, CD4+CD25- non-regulatory cells, CD4 and CD8 cells. Study-wide results and limits: Activated donor B cell expansion appeared to reveal the most relevant donor-specific TCRbeta repertoire. No direct test of biological reproducibility was done here. The small number of patients limits these findings pending further validation.

Germline values: CDR1 SGHDN, CDR2 FVKESK. V shed 4 bases and J 4 bases; nucleotides not matched to a gene: 7. The CDR3 extends over 16 amino acids. Sequenced material: CD4+ T cells from blood. The source of this sequence is a human donor in good health. V usage is TRBV14 and J usage is TRBJ1-2; 12 bases are shared with TRBD1. This CDR3 reads CASSRSGTGGGYGYTF. The CDR3 DNA reads as TGTGCCAGCAGCCGATCCGGGACAGGGGGCGGCTATGGCTACACCTTC.